The T cell receptor beta chain described here comes from a study of blood T cell repertoires in COVID-19. Background on the study: Sources were T cells, B-cell-depleted T cells, or PBMCs; the material itself was cDNA or gDNA.

As processed by the authors: Counts of nucleated cells, estimated from reference gene primer amplification, were obtained. Clones were read by immunoSEQ multiplex PCR, and TCRdb kept only the in-frame ones, dropping some. Clone size and the V and J calls come from that table; the DNA yielded D and trimming. This table holds 250,000 or so clones, over 80% found once. The receptor was derived from a woman in her thirties who had been exposed to COVID-19. Sequenced material: PBMCs or T cells enriched from blood (not recorded which).

The CDR3 protein is CASSQGLGDTQYF. The CDR3 nucleotides are TGCGCCAGCAGCCAAGGACTTGGAGATACGCAGTATTTT. This sequence joins TRBV4-1 and TRBJ2-3; D is uncertain. Germline V gene data show CDR1 as MGHRA and CDR2 as YSYEKL. Trimming removed 1 base from V and 5 bases from J, with 7 bases in between. This CDR3 contains 13 residues.